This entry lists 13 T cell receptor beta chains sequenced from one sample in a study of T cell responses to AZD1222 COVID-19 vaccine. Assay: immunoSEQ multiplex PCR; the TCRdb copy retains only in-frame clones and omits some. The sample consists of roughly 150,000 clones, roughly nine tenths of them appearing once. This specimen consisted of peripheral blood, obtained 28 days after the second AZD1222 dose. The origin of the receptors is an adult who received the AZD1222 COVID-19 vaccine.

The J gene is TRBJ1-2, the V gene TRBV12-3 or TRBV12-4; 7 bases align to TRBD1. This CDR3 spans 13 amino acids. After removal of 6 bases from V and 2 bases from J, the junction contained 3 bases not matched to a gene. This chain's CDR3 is CASSMTGNYGYTF. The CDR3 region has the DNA TGTGCCAGCAGCATGACAGGGAACTATGGCTACACCTTC.

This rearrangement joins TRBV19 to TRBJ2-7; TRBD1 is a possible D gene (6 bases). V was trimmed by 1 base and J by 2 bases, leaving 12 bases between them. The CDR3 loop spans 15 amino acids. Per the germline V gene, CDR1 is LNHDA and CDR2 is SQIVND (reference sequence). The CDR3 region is CASSIADRRTYEQYF. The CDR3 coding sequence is TGTGCCAGTAGTATAGCTGACAGGAGAACCTACGAGCAGTACTTC. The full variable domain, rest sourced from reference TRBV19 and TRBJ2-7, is DGGITQSPKYLFRKEGQNVTLSCEQNLNHDAMYWYRQDPGQGLRLIYYSQIVNDFQKGDIAEGYSVSREKKESFPLTVTSAQKNPTAFYLCASSIADRRTYEQYFGPGTRLTVT.

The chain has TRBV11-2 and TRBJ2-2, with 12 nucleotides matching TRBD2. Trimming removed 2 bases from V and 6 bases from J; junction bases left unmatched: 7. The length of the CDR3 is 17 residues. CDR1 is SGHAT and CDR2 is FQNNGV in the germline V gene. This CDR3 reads CASSLTSGGIVAGELFF. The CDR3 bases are TGTGCCAGCAGCTTAACTAGCGGGGGGATAGTCGCCGGGGAGCTGTTTTTT.

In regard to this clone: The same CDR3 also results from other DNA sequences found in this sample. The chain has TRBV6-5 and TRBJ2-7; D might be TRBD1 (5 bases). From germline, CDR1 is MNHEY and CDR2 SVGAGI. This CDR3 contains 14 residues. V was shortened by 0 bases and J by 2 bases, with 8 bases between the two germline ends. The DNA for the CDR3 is TGTGCCAGCAGTTACTCGCAGGGCACCTACGAGCAGTACTTC. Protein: CASSYSQGTYEQYF.

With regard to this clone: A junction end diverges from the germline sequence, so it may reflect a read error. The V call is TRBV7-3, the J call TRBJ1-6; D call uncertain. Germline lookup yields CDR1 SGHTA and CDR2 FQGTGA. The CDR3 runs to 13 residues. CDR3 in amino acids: CASSSVTNSPLHF. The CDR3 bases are TGTGCCAGCAGCTCCGTAACTAATTCACCTCTCCACTTT. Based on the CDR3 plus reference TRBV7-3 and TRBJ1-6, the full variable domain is GAGVSQTPSNKVTEKGKYVELRCDPISGHTALYWYRQSLGQGPEFLIYFQGTGAADDSGLPNDRFFAVRPEGSVSTLKIQRTERGDSAVYLCASSSVTNSPLHFGNGTRLTVT.

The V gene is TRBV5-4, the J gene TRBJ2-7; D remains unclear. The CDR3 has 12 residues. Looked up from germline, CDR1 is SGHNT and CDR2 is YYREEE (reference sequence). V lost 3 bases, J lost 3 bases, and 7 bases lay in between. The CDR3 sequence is CASSWQNYEQYF. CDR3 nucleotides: TGTGCCAGCAGCTGGCAGAACTACGAGCAGTACTTC.

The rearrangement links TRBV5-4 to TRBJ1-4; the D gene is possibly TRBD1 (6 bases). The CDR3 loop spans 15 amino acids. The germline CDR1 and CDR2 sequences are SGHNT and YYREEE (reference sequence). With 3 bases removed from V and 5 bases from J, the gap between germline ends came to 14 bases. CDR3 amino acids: CASSSGGGSNEKLFF. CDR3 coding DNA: TGTGCCAGCAGCTCCGGAGGGGGTTCCAATGAAAAACTGTTTTTT.

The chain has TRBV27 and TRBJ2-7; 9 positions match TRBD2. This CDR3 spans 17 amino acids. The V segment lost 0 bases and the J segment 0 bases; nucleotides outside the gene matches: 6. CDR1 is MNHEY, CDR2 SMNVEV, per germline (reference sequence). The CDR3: CASSLSQREEISYEQYF. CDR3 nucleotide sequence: TGTGCCAGCAGTTTATCTCAGCGGGAGGAGATCTCCTACGAGCAGTACTTC.

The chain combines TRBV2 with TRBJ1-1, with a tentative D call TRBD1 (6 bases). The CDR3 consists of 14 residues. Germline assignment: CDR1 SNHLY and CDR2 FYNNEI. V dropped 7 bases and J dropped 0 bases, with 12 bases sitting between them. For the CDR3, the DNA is TGTGCCAGCAAAGGACAGTCTATGAACACTGAAGCTTTCTTT. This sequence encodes CASKGQSMNTEAFF.

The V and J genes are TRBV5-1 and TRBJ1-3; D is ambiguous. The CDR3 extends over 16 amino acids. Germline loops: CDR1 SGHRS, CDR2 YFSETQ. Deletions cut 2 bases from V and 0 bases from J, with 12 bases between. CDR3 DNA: TGCGCCAGCAGCTTCCGTCCGGGAATCTCTGGAAACACCATATATTTT. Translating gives CASSFRPGISGNTIYF.

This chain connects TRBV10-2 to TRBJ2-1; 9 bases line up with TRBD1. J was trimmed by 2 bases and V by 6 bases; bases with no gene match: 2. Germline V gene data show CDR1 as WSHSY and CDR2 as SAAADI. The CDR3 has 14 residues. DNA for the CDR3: TGCGCCAGCAGGGGACAGGGCACCTACAATGAGCAGTTCTTC. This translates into CASRGQGTYNEQFF.

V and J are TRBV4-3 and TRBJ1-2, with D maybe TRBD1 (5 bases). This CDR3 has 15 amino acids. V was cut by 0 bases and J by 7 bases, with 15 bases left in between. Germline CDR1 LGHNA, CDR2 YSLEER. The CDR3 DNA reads TGCGCCAGCAGCCAAGATGCGGGGGATCAGGGTGGCTACACCTTC. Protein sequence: CASSQDAGDQGGYTF.

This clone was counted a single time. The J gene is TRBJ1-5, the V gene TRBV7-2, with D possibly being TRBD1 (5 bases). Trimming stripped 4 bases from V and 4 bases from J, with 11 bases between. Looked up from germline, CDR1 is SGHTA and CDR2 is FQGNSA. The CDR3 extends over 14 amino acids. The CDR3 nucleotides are TGTGCCAGCAGCTCCCGACAGATAAATCAGCCCCAGCATTTT. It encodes CASSSRQINQPQHF.